The 14 T cell receptor beta chains given below trace back to one sample, sequenced in a study of neoadjuvant anti-PD-1 for oral cavity cancer. Generated by immunoSEQ multiplex PCR, the TCRdb table keeps only in-frame clones and is missing some. The table shows more than 12,000 clones, with roughly 64% occurring only once. The sequenced sample was PBMCs, obtained before nivolumab (anti-PD-1) treatment. These receptor sequences come from a person aged 35-79 years with oral cavity squamous cell carcinoma.

V and J are TRBV10-1 and TRBJ2-7; D unclear. The CDR3 has 12 residues. Germline CDR1 WNHNN, CDR2 SYGVQD (reference sequence). V was clipped by 3 bases and J by 2 bases, with 5 bases between them. The CDR3: CASSEGTYEQYF. The CDR3 DNA is TGCGCCAGCAGTGAAGGGACCTACGAGCAGTACTTC.

This sequence joins TRBV7-8 and TRBJ2-1; TRBD2 aligns across 9 bases. V dropped 5 bases and J dropped 6; count of bases not matched to a gene: 8. Germline CDR1 SGHVS, CDR2 FQNEAQ. The CDR3 spans 15 residues. Here the CDR3 reads CASSHWTSASNEQFF. CDR3 DNA sequence: TGTGCCAGCAGCCATTGGACTAGCGCTTCCAATGAGCAGTTCTTC.

This clone was recorded once. The J gene is TRBJ2-7, the V gene TRBV9; D remains unclear. The CDR3 totals 14 residues. CDR1 and CDR2 (germline): SGDLS, YYNGEE. V lost 3 bases and J lost 3, with 13 bases in between. The CDR3 sequence: CASSEEALGYEQYF. CDR3 coding DNA: TGTGCCAGCAGCGAGGAAGCCTTAGGCTACGAGCAGTACTTC.

The genes are TRBV2 and TRBJ2-5, with 8 bases aligning to TRBD2. The CDR3 totals 13 residues. V trimming: 6 bases; J trimming: 5 bases; junction bases outside the gene matches: 5. From germline, CDR1 is SNHLY and CDR2 FYNNEI. CDR3 nucleotides: TGTGCCAGCAGCCCGGGGGGGTTGGAGACCCAGTACTTC. This translates into CASSPGGLETQYF. Using reference TRBV2 and TRBJ2-5 for the parts outside the CDR3, the full variable domain is EPEVTQTPSHQVTQMGQEVILRCVPISNHLYFYWYRQILGQKVEFLVSFYNNEISEKSEIFDDQFSVERPDGSNFTLKIRSTKLEDSAMYFCASSPGGLETQYFGPGTRLLVL.

DNA of the CDR3: TGTGCCAGCAGTGAAGAGGACAGGGGCTACACCTTC. The encoded protein is CASSEEDRGYTF. V gene TRBV2 combines with J gene TRBJ1-2; TRBD1 matches 7 bases. The V segment lost 1 base and the J segment 8 bases; nucleotides outside the gene matches: 1. This CDR3 is 12 amino acids long. The germline V gene encodes CDR1 SNHLY and CDR2 FYNNEI.

There are a few counts of this clone. The genes are TRBV18 and TRBJ2-4, with 9 nucleotides matching TRBD2. Germline V gene data show CDR1 as KGHSH and CDR2 as LQKENI. The CDR3 is 18 amino acids. The J segment lost 0 bases and the V segment lost 3 bases, leaving 9 bases of the junction unmatched. CDR3: CASSPLGSGGIAKNIQYF. In DNA form, the CDR3 reads TGTGCCAGCTCACCCCTTGGTAGCGGGGGAATAGCCAAAAACATTCAGTACTTC.

The CDR3 loop is CASSGVPGNTEAFF. The DNA of the CDR3 is TGTGCCAGCTCTGGGGTCCCGGGGAACACTGAAGCTTTCTTT. The chain links TRBV18 to TRBJ1-1, with unresolved D. Germline values: CDR1 KGHSH, CDR2 LQKENI. The V gene lost 6 bases and the J gene lost 1 base, with 12 bases spanning the gap. The CDR3 extends over 14 amino acids.

This clone was found once. This chain connects TRBV12-2 to TRBJ2-7; the D segment call TRBD2 is taken from the table without a DNA check. TRBV12-2 is assigned pseudogene status. The CDR3 consists of 18 residues. As DNA, the CDR3 is TGTGCAAGTCGCCTACGGTGGGTAGCGGGGGAATTTACCTACGAGCAGTACTTC. As protein: CASRLRWVAGEFTYEQYF.

The chain uses TRBV5-1 and TRBJ2-3; TRBD1 or TRBD2 may be the D gene (5 bases each). From germline, CDR1 is SGHRS and CDR2 YFSETQ. The V end was cut by 4 bases, the J end by 5 bases, with 17 bases between. This CDR3 has 15 amino acids. The CDR3 protein is CASSVRDPEGDTQYF. The CDR3 DNA reads as TGCGCCAGCAGCGTCCGGGACCCAGAGGGAGATACGCAGTATTTT. Using reference TRBV5-1 and TRBJ2-3 for the parts outside the CDR3, the full variable domain is KAGVTQTPRYLIKTRGQQVTLSCSPISGHRSVSWYQQTPGQGLQFLFEYFSETQRNKGNFPGRFSGRQFSNSRSEMNVSTLELGDSALYLCASSVRDPEGDTQYFGPGTRLTVL.

The V gene is TRBV5-1, the J gene TRBJ1-2; D not resolved. The V end lost 0 bases, the J end lost 1 base, and 7 bases lay between the germline ends. This CDR3 comprises 14 residues. Germline V CDR1 and CDR2: SGHRS, YFSETQ. The CDR3 here is CASSLEGINYGYTF. CDR3 sequence (DNA): TGCGCCAGCAGCTTGGAAGGGATTAACTATGGCTACACCTTC.

In nucleotides, the CDR3 is TGTGCCAGCAGCTATGGGACAGGGGGTAATTCACCCCTCCACTTT. Translation: CASSYGTGGNSPLHF. The J gene is TRBJ1-6, the V gene TRBV7-6, with 11 bases lining up with TRBD1. Germline trimming cut 4 bases from V and 6 bases from J; bases unmatched to any gene: 2. The CDR3 is 15 residues long. Germline CDR1 is SGHVS and CDR2 is FNYEAQ.

This chain links TRBV28 with TRBJ2-2; D ambiguous. Germline loops: CDR1 MDHEN, CDR2 SYDVKM. Trimming shortened V by 3 bases and J by 9 bases, and 14 bases separated the two germline ends. This CDR3 is 14 amino acids long. CDR3 sequence (DNA): TGTGCCAGCAGTTTCCCCGTAGGGCGAAGGGAGCTGTTTTTT. Its protein product is CASSFPVGRRELFF.

The chain carries TRBV7-9 and TRBJ2-3; TRBD2 agrees at 9 bases. The CDR3 sequence is 17 residues long. V dropped 4 bases and J dropped 6; count of bases not matched to a gene: 14. The germline CDR1 and CDR2 sequences are SEHNR and FQNEAQ (reference sequence). This CDR3 is CASSSYLGGRETDTQYF. The CDR3 DNA follows: TGTGCCAGCAGCTCCTACCTAGGCGGGAGGGAGACTGATACGCAGTATTTT.

A few counts support this clone. The genes are TRBV14 and TRBJ2-1; no firm D call. The CDR3 totals 13 residues. Germline CDR1 reads SGHDN; CDR2 reads FVKESK. The V and J ends lost 8 bases and 5 bases respectively, with 13 bases between them. The CDR3 is CASRETVNNEQFF. CDR3 bases: TGTGCCAGCCGAGAGACGGTCAACAATGAGCAGTTCTTC.